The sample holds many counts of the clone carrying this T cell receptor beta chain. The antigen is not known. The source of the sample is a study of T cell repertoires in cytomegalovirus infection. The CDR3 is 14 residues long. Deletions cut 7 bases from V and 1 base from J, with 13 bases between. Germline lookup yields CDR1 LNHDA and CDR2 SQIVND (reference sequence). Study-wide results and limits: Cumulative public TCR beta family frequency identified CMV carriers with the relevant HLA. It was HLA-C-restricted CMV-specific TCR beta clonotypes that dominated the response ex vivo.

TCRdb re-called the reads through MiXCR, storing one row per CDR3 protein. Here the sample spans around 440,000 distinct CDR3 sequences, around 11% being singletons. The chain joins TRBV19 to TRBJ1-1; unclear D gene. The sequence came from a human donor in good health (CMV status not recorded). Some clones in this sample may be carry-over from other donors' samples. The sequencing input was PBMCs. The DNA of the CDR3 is TGTGCCAGTAACCGGGCCCATTCGAACACTGAAGCTTTCTTT. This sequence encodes CASNRAHSNTEAFF.